The entry below describes one T cell receptor beta chain. Its antigen is unknown. This CDR3 contains 15 residues. The germline V gene encodes CDR1 SNHLY and CDR2 FYNNEI. The J segment lost 0 bases and the V segment lost 4 bases, leaving 4 bases of the junction unmatched. Sequencing used immunoSEQ multiplex PCR; TCRdb keeps in-frame clones, though not all of them. The data contain 150,000 to 250,000 clones, about 94% of them seen just once; the ten biggest clones take up roughly 1%. These data are taken from a study of T cell responses to AZD1222 COVID-19 vaccine. Findings and caveats of the study: None of the repertoires were sampled until the peak T cell response had passed.

The source of this sequence is an adult who received the AZD1222 COVID-19 vaccine. The source material was peripheral blood, sampled 28 days after the second AZD1222 dose. V gene TRBV2 combines with J gene TRBJ2-7; the match to TRBD2 covers 9 bases. The CDR3 is CASSVDSGGSYEQYF. The CDR3 coding sequence is TGTGCCAGCAGTGTCGATAGCGGGGGCTCCTACGAGCAGTACTTC. Full variable domain (rest looked up from reference TRBV2 and TRBJ2-7): EPEVTQTPSHQVTQMGQEVILRCVPISNHLYFYWYRQILGQKVEFLVSFYNNEISEKSEIFDDQFSVERPDGSNFTLKIRSTKLEDSAMYFCASSVDSGGSYEQYFGPGTRLTVT.